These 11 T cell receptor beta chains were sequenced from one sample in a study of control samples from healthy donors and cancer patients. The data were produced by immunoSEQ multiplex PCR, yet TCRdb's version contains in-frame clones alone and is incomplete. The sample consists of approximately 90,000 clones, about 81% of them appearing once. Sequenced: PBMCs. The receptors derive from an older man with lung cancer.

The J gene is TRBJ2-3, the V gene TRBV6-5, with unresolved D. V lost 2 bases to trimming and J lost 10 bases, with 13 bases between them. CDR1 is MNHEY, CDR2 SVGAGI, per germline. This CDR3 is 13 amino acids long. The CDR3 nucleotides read TGTGCCAGCAGTTACGGGTTGGTGGGCGCGCAGTATTTT. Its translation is CASSYGLVGAQYF.

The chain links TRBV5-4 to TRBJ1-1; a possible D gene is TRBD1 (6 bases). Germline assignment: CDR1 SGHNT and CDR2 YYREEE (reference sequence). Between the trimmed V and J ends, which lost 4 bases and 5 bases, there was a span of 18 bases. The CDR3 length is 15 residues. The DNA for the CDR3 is TGTGCCAGCAGCATAGGGACAAGGGCTAAAACTGAAGCTTTCTTT. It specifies CASSIGTRAKTEAFF.

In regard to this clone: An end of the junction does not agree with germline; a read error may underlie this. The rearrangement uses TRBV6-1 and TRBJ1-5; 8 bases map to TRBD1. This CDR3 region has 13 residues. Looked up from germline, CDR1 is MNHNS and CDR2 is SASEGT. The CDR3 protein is CASSQAGGQPQHF. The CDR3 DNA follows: TGTGCCAGCAGTCAAGCAGGGGGCCAGCCCCAGCATTTT.

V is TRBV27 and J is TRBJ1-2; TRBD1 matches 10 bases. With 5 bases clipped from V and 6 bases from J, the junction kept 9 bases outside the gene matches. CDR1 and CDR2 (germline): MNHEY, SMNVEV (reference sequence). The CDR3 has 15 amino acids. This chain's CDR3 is CASSAYDRGQDGYTF. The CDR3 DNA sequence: TGTGCCAGCAGTGCATACGACAGGGGGCAGGATGGCTACACCTTC.

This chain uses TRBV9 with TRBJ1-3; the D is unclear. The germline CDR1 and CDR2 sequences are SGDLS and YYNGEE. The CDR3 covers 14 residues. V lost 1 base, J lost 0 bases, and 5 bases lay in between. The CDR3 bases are TGTGCCAGCAGCGTACAGCACTCTGGAAACACCATATATTTT. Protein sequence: CASSVQHSGNTIYF. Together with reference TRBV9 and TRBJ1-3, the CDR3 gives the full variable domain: DSGVTQTPKHLITATGQRVTLRCSPRSGDLSVYWYQQSLDQGLQFLIQYYNGEERAKGNILERFSAQQFPDLHSELNLSSLELGDSALYFCASSVQHSGNTIYFGEGSWLTVV.

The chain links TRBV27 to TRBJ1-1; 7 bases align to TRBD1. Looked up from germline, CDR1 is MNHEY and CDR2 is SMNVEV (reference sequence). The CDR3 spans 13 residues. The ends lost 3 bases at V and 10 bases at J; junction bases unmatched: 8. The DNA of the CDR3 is TGTGCCAGCAGTTTCTACAGGGGCGCGGGAGCTTTCTTT. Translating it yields CASSFYRGAGAFF.

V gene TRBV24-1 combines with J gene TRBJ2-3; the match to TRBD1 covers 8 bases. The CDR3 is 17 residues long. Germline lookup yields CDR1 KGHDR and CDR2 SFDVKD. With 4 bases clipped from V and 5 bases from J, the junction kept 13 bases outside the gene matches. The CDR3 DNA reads TGTGCCACCAGTGACAGGAATCGGACAGGGTGGATAGATACGCAGTATTTT. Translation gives CATSDRNRTGWIDTQYF.

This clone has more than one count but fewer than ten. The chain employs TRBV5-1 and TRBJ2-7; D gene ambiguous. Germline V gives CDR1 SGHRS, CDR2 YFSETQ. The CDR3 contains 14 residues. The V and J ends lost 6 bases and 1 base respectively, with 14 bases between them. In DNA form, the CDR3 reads TGCGCCAGCAACGAAAATGGGGTATCCTACGAGCAGTACTTC. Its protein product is CASNENGVSYEQYF.

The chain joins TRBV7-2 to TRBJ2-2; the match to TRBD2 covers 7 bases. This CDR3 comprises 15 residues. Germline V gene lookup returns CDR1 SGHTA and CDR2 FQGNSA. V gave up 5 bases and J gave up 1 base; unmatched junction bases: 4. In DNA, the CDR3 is TGTGCCAGCAGCCTCTCGGGGGGGAACACCGGGGAGCTGTTTTTT. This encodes CASSLSGGNTGELFF.

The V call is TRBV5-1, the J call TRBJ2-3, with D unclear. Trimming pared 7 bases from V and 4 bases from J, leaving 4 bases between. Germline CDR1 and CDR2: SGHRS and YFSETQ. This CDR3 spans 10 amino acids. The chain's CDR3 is CASGADTQYF. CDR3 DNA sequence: TGCGCCAGCGGGGCAGATACGCAGTATTTT.

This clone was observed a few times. The CDR3 sequence: CASSAGLADYGYTF. In nucleotides, the CDR3 is TGCGCCAGCAGCGCGGGCCTGGCGGACTATGGCTACACCTTC. The chain has TRBV5-1 and TRBJ1-2; no firm D call. Germline V lookup: CDR1 SGHRS, CDR2 YFSETQ. The CDR3 totals 14 residues. The germline V and J ends were trimmed by 4 bases and 3 bases, with 13 bases remaining between them.